This T cell receptor (beta chain) was sequenced during a study of T-cell reconstitution after alpha-beta-depleted transplantation in children. The length of the CDR3 is 14 residues. Per germline, CDR1 SGHTA and CDR2 FQGNSA. Trimming left V 5 bases short and J 1 base short, with 10 bases between. Unique molecular identifiers were used to barcode this TCRbeta library. TCRdb passed the PCR reads through MiXCR, listing each CDR3 protein once. The table records 450,000 to 600,000 distinct CDR3 sequences, approximately 16% of them present only once. The TCR originated in a human donor who donated a stem cell graft to a child with acute lymphoblastic leukemia. The sample here was PBMCs from the stem cell graft donor, taken from the stem cell graft. This sequence joins TRBV7-2 and TRBJ2-3, with a tentative D call TRBD2 (5 bases). CDR3 nucleotides: TGTGCCAGCAGCCCAGACTACCGCACAGATACGCAGTATTTT. It encodes CASSPDYRTDTQYF.